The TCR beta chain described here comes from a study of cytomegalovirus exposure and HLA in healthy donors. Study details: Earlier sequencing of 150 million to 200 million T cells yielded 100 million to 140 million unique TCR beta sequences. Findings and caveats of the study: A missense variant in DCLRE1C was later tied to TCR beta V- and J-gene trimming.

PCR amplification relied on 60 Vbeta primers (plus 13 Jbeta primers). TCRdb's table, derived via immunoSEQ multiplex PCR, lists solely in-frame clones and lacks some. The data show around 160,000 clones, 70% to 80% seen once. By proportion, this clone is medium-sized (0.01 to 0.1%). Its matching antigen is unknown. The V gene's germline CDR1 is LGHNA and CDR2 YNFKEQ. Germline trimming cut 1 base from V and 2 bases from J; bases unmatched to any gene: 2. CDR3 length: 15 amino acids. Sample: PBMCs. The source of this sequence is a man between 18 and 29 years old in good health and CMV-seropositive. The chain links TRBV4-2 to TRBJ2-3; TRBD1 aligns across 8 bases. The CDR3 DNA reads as TGTGCCAGCAGCCAAGGGACAGGGCACACAGATACGCAGTATTTT. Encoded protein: CASSQGTGHTDTQYF.